A selection of T cell receptor beta chains follows, all from one sample in a study of somatic mutations in cytotoxic T cells in rheumatoid arthritis. Repertoires were generated with immunoSEQ multiplex PCR, while TCRdb's copy carries only in-frame clones and drops some. The top ten hold around 7% of the sample, which has 20,000 or so clones, less than 85% seen once. The specimen sequenced was CD8+ T cells sorted from blood. Receptor source: a woman in her 40s with rheumatoid arthritis. Each CDR3 is given with its conserved first and last residue. D genes are given only for firm matches. Expanded clones are given a class, and other clones once, few, many or no size at all.

d_gene,v_gene,abundance,j_gene,CDR3nt,CDR3aa
NA,TRBV29-1,few,TRBJ1-1,TGCAGCGTTGACTTGGCGTCAGGGGCGTTAGCTGAAGCTTTCTTT,CSVDLASGALAEAFF
TRBD1,TRBV6-4,NA,TRBJ2-1,TGTGCCAGCAGTGACACCGGGACAGGGGACCACAATGAGCAGTTCTTC,CASSDTGTGDHNEQFF
NA,TRBV6-4,NA,TRBJ2-2,TGTGCCAGCAGTCGCGACAGCACCGGGGAGCTGTTTTTT,CASSRDSTGELFF
NA,TRBV5-1,few,TRBJ2-2,TGCGCCAGCGCCGCCCCAAGCGGTGAGCCGAACACCGGGGAGCTGTTTTTT,CASAAPSGEPNTGELFF
NA,TRBV10-2,once,TRBJ2-7,TGCGCCAGCAGCCTGACTAGTTCAGTTACCGACGAGCAGTACTTC,CASSLTSSVTDEQYF
TRBD1,TRBV5-1,NA,TRBJ2-2,TGCGCCAGCAGCTGGATGCGACAGGGAGACACCGGGGAGCTGTTTTTT,CASSWMRQGDTGELFF
NA,TRBV6-4,NA,TRBJ2-2,TGTGCCAGCAGTCTATCCTCCGGGGACACCGGGGAGCTGTTTTTT,CASSLSSGDTGELFF
NA,TRBV20-1,NA,TRBJ2-7,TGCAGTGCTAGCCTAGGTGAGCAGTACTTC,CSASLGEQYF
TRBD1,TRBV4-1,NA,TRBJ1-4,TGCGCCAGCAGCCAGATACCGGGACAGGGGTCAACTAATGAAAAACTGTTTTTT,CASSQIPGQGSTNEKLFF
NA,TRBV27,NA,TRBJ1-2,TGTGCCAGCAGCCTAACAGGTTCCAACTATGGCTACACCTTC,CASSLTGSNYGYTF
NA,TRBV30,NA,TRBJ1-2,TGTGCCTGGAGTGGAGACACCCATGGCTACACCTTC,CAWSGDTHGYTF
NA,TRBV7-9,NA,TRBJ1-1,TGTGCCAGCAGCTTTCCGGTGGGGGGGTCCGACACTGAAGCTTTCTTT,CASSFPVGGSDTEAFF
TRBD2,TRBV4-2,NA,TRBJ2-2,TGTGCCAGCAGCCAGACTACTAGCGGGAGTTACACCGGGGAGCTGTTTTTT,CASSQTTSGSYTGELFF
TRBD2,TRBV5-4,NA,TRBJ2-3,TGTGCCAGCAGCTTTGCGGGAGACGCGAGCACAGATACGCAGTATTTT,CASSFAGDASTDTQYF
NA,TRBV21-1,NA,TRBJ1-5,TGTGCCAGCAGCAATGAAGGGGCCCGGCATTTT,CASSNEGARHF
NA,TRBV20-1,NA,TRBJ2-2,TGCAGTGCAGGGGACACCGGGGAGCTGTTTTTT,CSAGDTGELFF
TRBD1,TRBV27,NA,TRBJ2-7,TGTGCCAGCAGTTTTGGGACAGGGAGCGAGCAGTACTTC,CASSFGTGSEQYF
NA,TRBV5-1,NA,TRBJ1-2,TGCGCCAGCAGCCCCGGACAGATCTATGGCTACACCTTC,CASSPGQIYGYTF
TRBD1,TRBV2,NA,TRBJ2-1,TGTGCCAGCAGGCCGGGACAGGGGTTGTTGTCCCTTAACAATGAGCAGTTCTTC,CASRPGQGLLSLNNEQFF
NA,TRBV5-6,NA,TRBJ1-1,TGTGCCAGCAGCTCAGGGGTTACTGAAGCTTTCTTT,CASSSGVTEAFF
NA,TRBV7-2,few,TRBJ1-2,TGTGCCAGCAGCTCGGAGGGCGACTATGGCTACACCTTC,CASSSEGDYGYTF
NA,TRBV29-1,few,TRBJ2-7,TGCAGCGGCGGGGAAACCTACGAGCAGTACTTC,CSGGETYEQYF
TRBD1,TRBV14,NA,TRBJ2-7,TGTGCCAGCAGCCAAGCGGACAGGGCACGCGAGCAGTACTTC,CASSQADRAREQYF
NA,TRBV27,NA,TRBJ2-6,TGTGCCAGCGGGAGGTCTGGGGCCAACGTCCTGACTTTC,CASGRSGANVLTF
TRBD1,TRBV5-1,NA,TRBJ1-2,TGCGCCAGCTACCTAGGACAGGGGATTGATGGCTACACCTTC,CASYLGQGIDGYTF
TRBD2,TRBV2,NA,TRBJ2-1,TGTGCCAGCAGTGTTCGGGGACTATACAATGAGCAGTTCTTC,CASSVRGLYNEQFF
NA,TRBV30,few,TRBJ1-1,TGTGCCTGCTATGGGGCAGGAACGAACGAAGCTTTCTTT,CACYGAGTNEAFF
NA,TRBV5-5,NA,TRBJ2-7,TGTGCCAGCAGCTTGGCATTATCAGTGCCTCCAGCCTACGAGCAGTACTTC,CASSLALSVPPAYEQYF
NA,TRBV5-1,NA,TRBJ1-4,TGCGCCAGCAGCGACGGGGGGAATGGCGGTGAAAAACTGTTTTTT,CASSDGGNGGEKLFF
TRBD1,TRBV9,NA,TRBJ2-3,TGTGCCAGCAGCCCAAGGACAGGGGGCACAGATACGCAGTATTTT,CASSPRTGGTDTQYF
TRBD1,TRBV7-6,NA,TRBJ2-2,TGTGCCAGCAGATCCGGGACAGGGGTAACCGGGGAGCTGTTTTTT,CASRSGTGVTGELFF
TRBD2,TRBV5-1,NA,TRBJ2-5,TGCGCCAGCAGCTCCGAAATCTCTAGCGGGGGGCCTAATAGGGAGACCCAGTACTTC,CASSSEISSGGPNRETQYF